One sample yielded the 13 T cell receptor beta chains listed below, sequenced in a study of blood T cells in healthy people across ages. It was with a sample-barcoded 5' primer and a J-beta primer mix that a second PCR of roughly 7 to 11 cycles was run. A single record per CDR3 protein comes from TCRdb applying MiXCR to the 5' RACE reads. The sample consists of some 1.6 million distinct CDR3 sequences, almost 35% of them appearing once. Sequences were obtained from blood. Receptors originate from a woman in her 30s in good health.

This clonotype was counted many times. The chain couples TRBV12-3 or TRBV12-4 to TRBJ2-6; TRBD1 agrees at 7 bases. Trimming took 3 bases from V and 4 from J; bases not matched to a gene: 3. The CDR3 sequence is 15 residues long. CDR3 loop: CASSLGQPGANVLTF. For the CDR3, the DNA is TGTGCCAGCAGTTTGGGACAGCCAGGGGCCAACGTCCTGACTTTC.

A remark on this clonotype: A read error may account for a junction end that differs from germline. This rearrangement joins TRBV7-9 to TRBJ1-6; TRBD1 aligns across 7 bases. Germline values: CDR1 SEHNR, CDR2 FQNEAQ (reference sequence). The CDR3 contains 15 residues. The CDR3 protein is CASSLGGTANSPPHF. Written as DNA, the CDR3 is TGTGCCAGCAGCTTAGGTGGGACAGCTAATTCACCCCCCCACTTT.

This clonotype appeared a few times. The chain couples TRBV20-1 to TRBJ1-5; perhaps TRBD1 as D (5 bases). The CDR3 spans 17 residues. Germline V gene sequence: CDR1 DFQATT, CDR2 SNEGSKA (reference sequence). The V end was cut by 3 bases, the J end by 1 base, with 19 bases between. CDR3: CSASRGSWAGSNQPQHF. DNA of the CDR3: TGCAGTGCTAGTAGAGGTTCATGGGCAGGGAGCAATCAGCCCCAGCATTTT.

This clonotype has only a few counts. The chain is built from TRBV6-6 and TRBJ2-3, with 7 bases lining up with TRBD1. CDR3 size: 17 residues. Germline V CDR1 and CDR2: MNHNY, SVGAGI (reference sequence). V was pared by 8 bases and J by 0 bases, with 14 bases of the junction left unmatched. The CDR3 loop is CASQPGGEITSTDTQYF. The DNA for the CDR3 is TGTGCCAGCCAGCCAGGGGGAGAGATTACTAGCACAGATACGCAGTATTTT.

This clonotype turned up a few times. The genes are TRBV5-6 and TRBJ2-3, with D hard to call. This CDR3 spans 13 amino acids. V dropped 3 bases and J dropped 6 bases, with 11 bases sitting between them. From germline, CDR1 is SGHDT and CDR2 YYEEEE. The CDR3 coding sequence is TGTGCCAGCAGCTCATTTATCGGGGATACGCAGTATTTT. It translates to CASSSFIGDTQYF.

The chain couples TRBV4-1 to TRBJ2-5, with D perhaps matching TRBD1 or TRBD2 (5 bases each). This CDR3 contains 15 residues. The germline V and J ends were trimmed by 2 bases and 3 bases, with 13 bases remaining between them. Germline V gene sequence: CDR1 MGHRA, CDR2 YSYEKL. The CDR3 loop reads CASSQTSGGEETQYF. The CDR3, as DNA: TGCGCCAGCAGCCAAACGTCTGGGGGTGAAGAGACCCAGTACTTC.

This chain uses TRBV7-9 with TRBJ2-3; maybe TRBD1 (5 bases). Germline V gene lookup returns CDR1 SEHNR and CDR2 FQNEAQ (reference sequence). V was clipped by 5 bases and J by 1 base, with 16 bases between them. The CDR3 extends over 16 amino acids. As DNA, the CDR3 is TGTGCCAGCAGCCTCCCGGCAGGGATGGGCACAGATACGCAGTATTTT. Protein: CASSLPAGMGTDTQYF.

In DNA, the CDR3 is TGCAGTGCTAGAGCGGGACCGCTGATAAATTCACCCCTCCACTTT. This translates into CSARAGPLINSPLHF. The chain has TRBV20-1 and TRBJ1-6, with TRBD1 as a possible D gene (5 bases). The CDR3 is 15 residues long. Germline loops: CDR1 DFQATT, CDR2 SNEGSKA (reference sequence). The V gene lost 1 base and the J gene lost 7 bases, with 14 bases spanning the gap.

The DNA for the CDR3 is TGTGCCAGCAGCCCCTACAGGGGGGGGACCTACGAGCAGTACTTC. Translating gives CASSPYRGGTYEQYF. This rearrangement joins TRBV28 to TRBJ2-7; TRBD1 is a possible D gene (8 bases). The CDR3 loop spans 15 amino acids. CDR1 is MDHEN and CDR2 is SYDVKM in the germline V gene. The germline V and J ends were trimmed by 6 bases and 2 bases, with 17 bases remaining between them.

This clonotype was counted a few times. The CDR3 spells CASSRAGARDTQYF. For the CDR3, the DNA is TGTGCCAGCAGCCGGGCCGGGGCGAGAGATACGCAGTATTTT. The chain carries TRBV6-6 and TRBJ2-3; possibly TRBD1 or TRBD2 for D (5 bases each). Germline V gene sequence: CDR1 MNHNY, CDR2 SVGAGI (reference sequence). V was cut by 6 bases and J by 5 bases, with 15 bases left in between. This CDR3 contains 14 residues.

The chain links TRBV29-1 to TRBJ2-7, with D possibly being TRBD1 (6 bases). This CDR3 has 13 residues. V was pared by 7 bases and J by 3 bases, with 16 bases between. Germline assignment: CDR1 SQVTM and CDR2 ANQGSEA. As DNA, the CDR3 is TGCAGCGGCCTATTCAGGGGACGCTACGAGCAGTACTTC. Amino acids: CSGLFRGRYEQYF.

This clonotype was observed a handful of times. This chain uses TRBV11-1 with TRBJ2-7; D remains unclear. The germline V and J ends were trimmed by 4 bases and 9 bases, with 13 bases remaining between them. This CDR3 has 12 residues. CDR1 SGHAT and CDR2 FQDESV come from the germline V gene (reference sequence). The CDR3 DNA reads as TGTGCCAGCAGCTATAAGGCCGGACGGCAGTACTTC. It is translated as CASSYKAGRQYF. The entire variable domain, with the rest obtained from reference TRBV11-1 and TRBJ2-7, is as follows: EAEVAQSPRYKITEKSQAVAFWCDPISGHATLYWYRQILGQGPELLVQFQDESVVDDSQLPKDRFSAERLKGVDSTLKIQPAELGDSAMYLCASSYKAGRQYFGPGTRLTVT.

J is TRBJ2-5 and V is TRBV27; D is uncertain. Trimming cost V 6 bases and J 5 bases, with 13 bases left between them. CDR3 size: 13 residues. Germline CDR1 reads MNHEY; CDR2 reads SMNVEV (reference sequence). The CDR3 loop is CASRADIMETQYF. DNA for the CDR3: TGTGCCAGCAGAGCAGATATAATGGAGACCCAGTACTTC.